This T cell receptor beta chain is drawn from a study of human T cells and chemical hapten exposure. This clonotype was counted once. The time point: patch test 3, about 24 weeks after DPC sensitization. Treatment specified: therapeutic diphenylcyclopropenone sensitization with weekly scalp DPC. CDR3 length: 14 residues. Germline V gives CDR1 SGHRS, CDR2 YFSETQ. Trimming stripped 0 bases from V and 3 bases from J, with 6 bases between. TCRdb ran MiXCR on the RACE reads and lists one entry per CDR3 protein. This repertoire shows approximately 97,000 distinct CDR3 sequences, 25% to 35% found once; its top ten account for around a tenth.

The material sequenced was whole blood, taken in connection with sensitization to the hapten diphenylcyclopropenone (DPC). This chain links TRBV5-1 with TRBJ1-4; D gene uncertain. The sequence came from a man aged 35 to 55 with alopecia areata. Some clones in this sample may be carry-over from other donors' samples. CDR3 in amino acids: CASSLDSPNEKLFF. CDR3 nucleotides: TGCGCCAGCAGCTTGGACAGCCCTAATGAAAAACTGTTTTTT. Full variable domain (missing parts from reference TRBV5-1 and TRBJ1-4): KAGVTQTPRYLIKTRGQQVTLSCSPISGHRSVSWYQQTPGQGLQFLFEYFSETQRNKGNFPGRFSGRQFSNSRSEMNVSTLELGDSALYLCASSLDSPNEKLFFGSGTQLSVL.